These 25 T cell receptor beta chains were sequenced from one sample in a study of post-analysis software for immune sequencing data. No antigens are known for them. Study conclusions and caveats: In patients, about five TRBV segments were more frequent than in controls, with TRBV5-6, TRBV5-1 and TRBV20-1 among them.

Unique molecular identifiers were present in the TCR beta cDNA libraries. TCRdb recomputed calls from the PCR reads with MiXCR, one row per CDR3 protein. The repertoire holds over 300,000 distinct CDR3 sequences, with around a third as singletons. The material sequenced was blood. The source of these receptors is a girl aged 5-17 years with multiple sclerosis.

This clonotype was counted only a few times. The chain has TRBV10-3 and TRBJ1-2; no firm D call. Germline assignment: CDR1 ENHRY and CDR2 SYGVKD. The CDR3 is made up of 13 amino acids. The V and J ends lost 10 bases and 8 bases respectively, with 20 bases between them. The CDR3 DNA reads TGTGCCACCCATGAGCAGGTCCTTGAGGGCTACACCTTC. Its protein product is CATHEQVLEGYTF.

The gene calls are TRBV6-2 or TRBV6-3 and TRBJ2-7, with D maybe TRBD2 (7 bases). Between the trimmed V and J ends, which lost 1 base and 3 bases, there was a span of 13 bases. This CDR3 contains 15 residues. The germline gives CDR1 MNHEY, CDR2 SVGEGT. The CDR3 DNA follows: TGTGCCAGCAGTTACTACGCGGGGGCTAACTACGAGCAGTACTTC. Translation gives CASSYYAGANYEQYF.

V is TRBV25-1 and J is TRBJ2-1; 12 bases are a match to TRBD2. This CDR3 is 16 amino acids long. Per germline, CDR1 MGHDK and CDR2 SYGVNS. The junction had 13 bases not matched to a gene; V was cut back by 8 bases and J by 8 bases. CDR3 sequence reads: CASGETSGGRRHEQFF. The CDR3 nucleotides are TGTGCCAGCGGGGAGACTAGCGGGGGCAGGAGACATGAGCAGTTCTTC.

In this sample, this clonotype turned up a few times. This chain connects TRBV27 to TRBJ2-7; unclear D gene. V dropped 2 bases and J dropped 3 bases, with 11 bases sitting between them. Germline CDR1 MNHEY, CDR2 SMNVEV (reference sequence). This CDR3 spans 14 amino acids. The CDR3: CASSLKGQSYEQYF. The DNA of the CDR3 is TGTGCCAGCAGTTTAAAAGGGCAGAGCTACGAGCAGTACTTC.

This clonotype was counted a few times. The chain joins TRBV12-3 or TRBV12-4 to TRBJ2-1, with 7 bases lining up with TRBD2. The CDR3 runs 16 residues. With V trimmed by 5 bases and J by 0 bases, 7 bases remained unmatched. As DNA, the CDR3 is TGTGCCAGCAGTGGAGCGGGGATGAGCTCCTACAATGAGCAGTTCTTC. It encodes CASSGAGMSSYNEQFF.

The chain links TRBV9 to TRBJ2-1, with D perhaps TRBD1 or TRBD2 (5 bases each). The CDR3 is made up of 15 amino acids. The V end lost 3 bases, the J end lost 2 bases, and 12 bases lay between the germline ends. Germline V gene data show CDR1 as SGDLS and CDR2 as YYNGEE. CDR3 in amino acids: CASSGPPGPYNEQFF. As DNA, the CDR3 is TGTGCCAGCAGCGGTCCCCCGGGGCCCTACAATGAGCAGTTCTTC.

The chain recombines TRBV29-1 with TRBJ2-7; 8 bases match TRBD2. The closer fit of TRBJ2-5 to the DNA end suggests the J call may be wrong. This CDR3 region has 13 residues. Germline values: CDR1 SQVTM, CDR2 ANQGSEA. CDR3 in amino acids: CSVRRGGRETQYF. CDR3 DNA sequence: TGCAGCGTTCGCCGGGGGGGAAGAGAGACCCAGTACTTC.

The chain links TRBV12-3 or TRBV12-4 to TRBJ2-7, with 7 bases aligning to TRBD1. The CDR3 extends over 17 amino acids. The V gene end was trimmed by 7 bases and the J gene end by 1 base; junction bases not matched to a gene: 16. The CDR3 DNA sequence: TGTGCCAGCACCATACTCAGGGGGATGGGAAGTTCCTACGAGCAGTACTTC. As protein: CASTILRGMGSSYEQYF.

Only a few counts were recorded for this clonotype. The chain employs TRBV4-1 and TRBJ2-7; 10 bases line up with TRBD2. CDR1 MGHRA and CDR2 YSYEKL come from the germline V gene. V lost 2 bases to trimming and J lost 2 bases; unmatched junction nucleotides: 6. CDR3 size: 16 residues. CDR3 region: CASSQWLAGAPYEQYF. For the CDR3, the DNA is TGCGCCAGCAGCCAATGGCTAGCGGGGGCCCCCTACGAGCAGTACTTC.

The rearrangement uses TRBV20-1 and TRBJ1-1; 8 bases match TRBD1. The V and J ends lost 3 bases and 5 bases, in that order; junction bases with no gene match: 8. Germline V gene data show CDR1 as DFQATT and CDR2 as SNEGSKA (reference sequence). The length of the CDR3 is 14 residues. The chain's CDR3 is CSARSQGVVTEAFF. The DNA of the CDR3 is TGCAGTGCTAGGTCACAGGGGGTGGTAACTGAAGCTTTCTTT.

The gene calls are TRBV20-1 and TRBJ2-5, with a tentative D call TRBD1 (6 bases). The length of the CDR3 is 13 residues. Germline CDR1 is DFQATT and CDR2 is SNEGSKA (reference sequence). CDR3 DNA sequence: TGCAGGGACCACAACAGGGATCAAGAGACCCAGTACTTC. Translating gives CRDHNRDQETQYF.

The V and J genes are TRBV24-1 and TRBJ2-1; 9 bases are a match to TRBD1. Germline lookup yields CDR1 KGHDR and CDR2 SFDVKD. The CDR3 totals 16 residues. Unmatched junction bases numbered 5, after V lost 5 bases and J lost 1 base. CDR3 region: CATSAPGTGSYNEQFF. In nucleotides, the CDR3 is TGTGCCACCAGTGCCCCCGGGACAGGGTCCTACAATGAGCAGTTCTTC.

The J gene is TRBJ1-1, the V gene TRBV4-1; D is ambiguous. The length of the CDR3 is 16 residues. Germline CDR1 is MGHRA and CDR2 is YSYEKL. Deletions cut 0 bases from V and 4 bases from J, with 15 bases between. The CDR3: CASSQDVGIWGTEAFF. For the CDR3, the DNA is TGCGCCAGCAGCCAAGATGTAGGGATTTGGGGCACTGAAGCTTTCTTT.

In DNA form, the CDR3 reads TGCGCCAGCAGCCAAGATCAAAGTCGGTTCTCTGGAAACACCATATATTTT. Its translation: CASSQDQSRFSGNTIYF. The chain employs TRBV4-3 and TRBJ1-3; D is unclear. The CDR3 covers 17 residues. V was pared by 0 bases and J by 0 bases, with 12 bases between. Germline values: CDR1 LGHNA, CDR2 YSLEER.

V gene TRBV12-3 or TRBV12-4 combines with J gene TRBJ1-2; D gene unclear. V was cut by 2 bases and J by 6 bases, with 10 bases left in between. This CDR3 has 13 amino acids. CDR3 coding DNA: TGTGCCAGCAGTTTATCGAGATGGAATGGCTACACCTTC. This codes for CASSLSRWNGYTF.

The chain joins TRBV24-1 to TRBJ2-5; TRBD1 is a possible D gene (6 bases). Germline CDR1 and CDR2: KGHDR and SFDVKD. Trimming stripped 9 bases from V and 11 bases from J, with 24 bases between. The CDR3 sequence is 14 residues long. The CDR3 DNA reads as TGTGCCACCTCGAGGACAGACCTTTTAGGTGAGCAGTACTTC. It encodes CATSRTDLLGEQYF.

The rearrangement links TRBV28 to TRBJ2-2; D call uncertain. Trimming stripped 5 bases from V and 5 bases from J, with 9 bases between. This CDR3 is built from 13 residues. Germline V CDR1 and CDR2: MDHEN, SYDVKM. The CDR3 nucleotides are TGTGCCAGCAGTCACCCAGTAACCGGGGAGCTGTTTTTT. Translating gives CASSHPVTGELFF.

This clonotype was seen only a few times. This chain uses TRBV4-1 with TRBJ1-1, with 9 bases fitting TRBD1. The CDR3 sequence is 16 residues long. Germline CDR1 and CDR2: MGHRA and YSYEKL. J gave up 0 bases and V 4 bases, and 6 bases lay outside the gene matches. DNA of the CDR3: TGCGCCAGCAGCCGCAGACAGGGGGTCCTGAACACTGAAGCTTTCTTT. Protein: CASSRRQGVLNTEAFF.

The rearrangement uses TRBV6-5 and TRBJ1-5; weak D call: TRBD1 (5 bases). CDR1 MNHEY and CDR2 SVGAGI come from the germline V gene. Trimming took 5 bases from V and 2 from J, leaving 7 bases between them. This CDR3 contains 13 residues. CDR3 residues: CASSIQGNQPQHF. The CDR3 DNA is TGTGCCAGCAGTATACAGGGCAATCAGCCCCAGCATTTT.

This clonotype was counted between two and nine times. V usage is TRBV4-1 and J usage is TRBJ2-7; 8 nucleotides line up with TRBD1. This CDR3 region has 16 residues. The trim removed 1 base at V and 5 bases at J, leaving 10 bases unmatched. Germline V gene sequence: CDR1 MGHRA, CDR2 YSYEKL. CDR3 sequence reads: CASSQVKQGVFDEQYF. CDR3 DNA: TGCGCCAGCAGCCAAGTAAAACAGGGGGTATTTGACGAGCAGTACTTC.

The chain couples TRBV3-1 to TRBJ2-5; D is possibly TRBD2 (7 bases). The ends were cut back, 6 bases at V and 0 bases at J, with 20 bases in the middle. The CDR3 contains 17 residues. The germline gives CDR1 LGHDT, CDR2 YNNKEL (reference sequence). Written as DNA, the CDR3 is TGTGCCAGCAGTTCTAAAGGGGGGGGTCGGTACCAAGAGACCCAGTACTTC. Its translation: CASSSKGGGRYQETQYF.

The chain is built from TRBV5-1 and TRBJ1-2; maybe TRBD1 (5 bases). This CDR3 has 16 amino acids. With 0 bases removed from V and 1 base from J, the gap between germline ends came to 13 bases. CDR1 and CDR2 from the germline V gene are SGHRS and YFSETQ. The chain's CDR3 is CASSLELAGNNYGYTF. The DNA for the CDR3 is TGCGCCAGCAGCTTGGAGTTGGCAGGGAATAACTATGGCTACACCTTC.

This clonotype turned up a few times. The chain links TRBV7-9 to TRBJ2-1, with D unresolved. There are 17 residues in the CDR3. V was shortened by 5 bases and J by 3 bases, with 20 bases between the two germline ends. From germline, CDR1 is SEHNR and CDR2 FQNEAQ (reference sequence). CDR3 in amino acids: CASSATLPMSLYNEQFF. DNA of the CDR3: TGTGCCAGCAGCGCCACCCTACCCATGAGCCTCTACAATGAGCAGTTCTTC.

The chain combines TRBV12-5 with TRBJ1-5; no clear D. This CDR3 has 13 residues. Germline CDR1 is LGHNT and CDR2 is FRNRAP. Between the trimmed V and J ends, which lost 8 bases and 5 bases, there was a span of 13 bases. Here the CDR3 DNA reads TGTGCTAGTCAGCAACGACTGTATCAGCCCCAGCATTTT. Amino acid sequence: CASQQRLYQPQHF.

This clonotype appeared a single time. V is TRBV7-4 and J is TRBJ1-2; 11 bases line up with TRBD1. Germline trimming cut 5 bases from V and 3 bases from J; bases unmatched to any gene: 14. The CDR3 extends over 18 amino acids. CDR1 is SGHVT, CDR2 SQSDAQ, per germline. The CDR3 protein is CASSRARDRGVSDYGYTF. The CDR3 region has the DNA TGTGCCAGCAGCCGAGCCCGGGACAGGGGGGTGTCCGACTATGGCTACACCTTC.